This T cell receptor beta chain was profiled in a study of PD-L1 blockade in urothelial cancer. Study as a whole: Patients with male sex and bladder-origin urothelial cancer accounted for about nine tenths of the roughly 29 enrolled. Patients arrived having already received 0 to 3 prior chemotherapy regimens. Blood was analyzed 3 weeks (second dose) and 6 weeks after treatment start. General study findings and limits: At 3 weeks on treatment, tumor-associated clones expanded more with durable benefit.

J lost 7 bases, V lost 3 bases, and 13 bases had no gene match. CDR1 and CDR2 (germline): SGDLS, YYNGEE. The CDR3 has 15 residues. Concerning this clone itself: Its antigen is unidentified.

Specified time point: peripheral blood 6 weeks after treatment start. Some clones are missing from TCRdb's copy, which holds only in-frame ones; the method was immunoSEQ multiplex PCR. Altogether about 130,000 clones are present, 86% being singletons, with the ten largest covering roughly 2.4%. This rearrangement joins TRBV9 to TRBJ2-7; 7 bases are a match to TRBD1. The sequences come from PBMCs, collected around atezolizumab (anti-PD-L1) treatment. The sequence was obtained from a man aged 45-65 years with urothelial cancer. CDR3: CASSAQGQLTGEQYF. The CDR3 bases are TGTGCCAGCAGCGCCCAGGGACAGCTAACGGGGGAGCAGTACTTC.